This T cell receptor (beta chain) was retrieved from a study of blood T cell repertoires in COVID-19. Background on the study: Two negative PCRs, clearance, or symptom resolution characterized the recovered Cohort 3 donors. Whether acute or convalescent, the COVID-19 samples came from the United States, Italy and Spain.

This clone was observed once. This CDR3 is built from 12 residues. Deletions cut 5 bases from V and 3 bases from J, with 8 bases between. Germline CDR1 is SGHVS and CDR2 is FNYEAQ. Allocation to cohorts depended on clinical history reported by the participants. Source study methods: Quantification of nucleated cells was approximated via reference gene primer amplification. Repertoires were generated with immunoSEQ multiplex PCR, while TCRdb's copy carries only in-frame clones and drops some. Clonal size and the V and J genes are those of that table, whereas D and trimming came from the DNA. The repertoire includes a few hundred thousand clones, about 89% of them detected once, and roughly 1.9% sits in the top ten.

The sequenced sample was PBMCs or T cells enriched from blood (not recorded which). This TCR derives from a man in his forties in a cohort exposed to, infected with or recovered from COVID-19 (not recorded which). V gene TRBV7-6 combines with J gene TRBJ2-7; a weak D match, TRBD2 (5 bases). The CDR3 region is CASSPDFYEQYF. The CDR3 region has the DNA TGTGCCAGCAGCCCGGACTTCTACGAGCAGTACTTC. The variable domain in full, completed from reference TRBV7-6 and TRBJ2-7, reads GAGVSQSPRYKVTKRGQDVALRCDPISGHVSLYWYRQALGQGPEFLTYFNYEAQQDKSGLPNDRFSAERPEGSISTLTIQRTEQRDSAMYRCASSPDFYEQYFGPGTRLTVT.